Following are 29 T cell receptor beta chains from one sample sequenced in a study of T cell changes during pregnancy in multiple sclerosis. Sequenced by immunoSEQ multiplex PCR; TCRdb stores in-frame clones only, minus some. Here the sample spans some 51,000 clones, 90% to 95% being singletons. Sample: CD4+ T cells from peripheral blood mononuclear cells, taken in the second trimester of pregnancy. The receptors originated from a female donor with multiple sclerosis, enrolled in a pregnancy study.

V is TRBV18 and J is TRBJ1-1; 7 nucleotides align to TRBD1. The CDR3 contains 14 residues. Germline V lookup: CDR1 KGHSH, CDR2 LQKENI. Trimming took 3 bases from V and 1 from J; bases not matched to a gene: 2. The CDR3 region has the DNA TGTGCCAGCTCACCCCAGGGGGGGAACACTGAAGCTTTCTTT. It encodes CASSPQGGNTEAFF.

CDR3 residues: CASSERGGAANTEAFF. Written as DNA, the CDR3 is TGCGCCAGCAGTGAGCGTGGGGGGGCTGCGAACACTGAAGCTTTCTTT. The chain uses TRBV10-2 and TRBJ1-1; possible D gene TRBD1, 6 bases. This CDR3 region has 16 residues. In germline, CDR1 is WSHSY, CDR2 SAAADI. The V end was cut by 2 bases, the J end by 1 base, with 14 bases between.

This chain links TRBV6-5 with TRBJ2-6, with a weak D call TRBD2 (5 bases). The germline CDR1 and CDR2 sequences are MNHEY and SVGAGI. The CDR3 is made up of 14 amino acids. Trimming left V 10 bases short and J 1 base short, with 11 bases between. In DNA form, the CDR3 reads TGTGCCACCCGGGGAGCATCTGGGGCCAACGTCCTGACTTTC. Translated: CATRGASGANVLTF.

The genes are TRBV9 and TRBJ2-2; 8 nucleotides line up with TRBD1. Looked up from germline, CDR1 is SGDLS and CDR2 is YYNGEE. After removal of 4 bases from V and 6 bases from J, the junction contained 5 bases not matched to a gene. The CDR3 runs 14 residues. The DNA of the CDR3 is TGTGCCAGCAGCCCACAGGGGGAGTCCGGGGAGCTGTTTTTT. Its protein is CASSPQGESGELFF. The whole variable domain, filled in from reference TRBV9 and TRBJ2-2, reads DSGVTQTPKHLITATGQRVTLRCSPRSGDLSVYWYQQSLDQGLQFLIQYYNGEERAKGNILERFSAQQFPDLHSELNLSSLELGDSALYFCASSPQGESGELFFGEGSRLTVL.

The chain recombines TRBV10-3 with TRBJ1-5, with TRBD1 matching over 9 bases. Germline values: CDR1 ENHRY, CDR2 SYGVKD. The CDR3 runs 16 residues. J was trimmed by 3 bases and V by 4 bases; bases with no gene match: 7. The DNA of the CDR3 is TGTGCCATCAGTGTGGGGGACAGGGCGCTCAATCAGCCCCAGCATTTT. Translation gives CAISVGDRALNQPQHF.

The CDR3 reads CASSQAAGYYNSPLHF. Written as DNA, the CDR3 is TGTGCCAGCAGCCAGGCCGCAGGATACTATAATTCACCCCTCCACTTT. This chain connects TRBV7-2 to TRBJ1-6; D gene ambiguous. The V gene lost 5 bases and the J gene lost 3 bases, with 14 bases spanning the gap. Germline loops: CDR1 SGHTA, CDR2 FQGNSA. The CDR3 sequence is 16 residues long.

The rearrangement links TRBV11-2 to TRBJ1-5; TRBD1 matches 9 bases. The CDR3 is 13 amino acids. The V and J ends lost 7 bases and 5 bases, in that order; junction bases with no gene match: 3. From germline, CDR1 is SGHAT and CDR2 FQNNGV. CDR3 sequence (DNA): TGTGCCAGCAAAGGACAGGGGTATCAGCCCCAGCATTTT. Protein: CASKGQGYQPQHF. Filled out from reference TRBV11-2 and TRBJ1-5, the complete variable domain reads EAGVAQSPRYKIIEKRQSVAFWCNPISGHATLYWYQQILGQGPKLLIQFQNNGVVDDSQLPKDRFSAERLKGVDSTLKIQPAKLEDSAVYLCASKGQGYQPQHFGDGTRLSIL.

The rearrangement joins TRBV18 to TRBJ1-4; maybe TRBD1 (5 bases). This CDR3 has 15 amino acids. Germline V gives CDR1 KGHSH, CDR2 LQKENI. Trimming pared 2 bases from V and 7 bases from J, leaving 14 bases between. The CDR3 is CASSPSGGTGEKLFF. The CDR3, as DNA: TGTGCCAGCTCACCAAGCGGAGGGACGGGTGAAAAACTGTTTTTT.

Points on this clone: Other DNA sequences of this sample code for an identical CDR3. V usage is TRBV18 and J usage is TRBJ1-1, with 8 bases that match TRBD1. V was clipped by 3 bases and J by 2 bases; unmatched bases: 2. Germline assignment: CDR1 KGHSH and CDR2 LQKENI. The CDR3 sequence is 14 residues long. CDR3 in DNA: TGTGCCAGCTCACCTGGACAGGGTAACACTGAAGCTTTCTTT. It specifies CASSPGQGNTEAFF. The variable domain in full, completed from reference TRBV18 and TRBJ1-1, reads NAGVMQNPRHLVRRRGQEARLRCSPMKGHSHVYWYRQLPEEGLKFMVYLQKENIIDESGMPKERFSAEFPKEGPSILRIQQVVRGDSAAYFCASSPGQGNTEAFFGQGTRLTVV.

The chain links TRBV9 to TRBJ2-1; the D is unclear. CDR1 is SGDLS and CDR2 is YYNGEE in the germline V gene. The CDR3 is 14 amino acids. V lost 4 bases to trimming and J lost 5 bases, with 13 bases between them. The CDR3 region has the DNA TGTGCCAGCAGCCCCCCGGGTCAGAACAATGAGCAGTTCTTC. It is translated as CASSPPGQNNEQFF.

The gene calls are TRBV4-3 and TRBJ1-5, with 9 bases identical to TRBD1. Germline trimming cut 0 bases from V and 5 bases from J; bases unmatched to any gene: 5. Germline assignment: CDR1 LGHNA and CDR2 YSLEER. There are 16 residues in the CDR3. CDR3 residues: CASSQDLGQGYQPQHF. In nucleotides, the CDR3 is TGCGCCAGCAGCCAAGATTTGGGACAGGGTTATCAGCCCCAGCATTTT.

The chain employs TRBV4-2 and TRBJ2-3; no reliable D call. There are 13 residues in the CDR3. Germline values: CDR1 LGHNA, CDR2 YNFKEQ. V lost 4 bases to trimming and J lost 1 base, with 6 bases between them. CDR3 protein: CASSLSGTDTQYF. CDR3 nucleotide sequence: TGTGCCAGCAGCCTCAGTGGCACAGATACGCAGTATTTT.

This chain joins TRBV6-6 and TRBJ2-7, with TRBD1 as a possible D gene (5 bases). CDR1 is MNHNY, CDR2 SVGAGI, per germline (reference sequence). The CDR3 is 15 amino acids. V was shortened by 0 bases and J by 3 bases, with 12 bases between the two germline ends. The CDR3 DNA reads TGTGCCAGCAGTTACTCGCGCAGGGAAGACTACGAGCAGTACTTC. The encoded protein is CASSYSRREDYEQYF.

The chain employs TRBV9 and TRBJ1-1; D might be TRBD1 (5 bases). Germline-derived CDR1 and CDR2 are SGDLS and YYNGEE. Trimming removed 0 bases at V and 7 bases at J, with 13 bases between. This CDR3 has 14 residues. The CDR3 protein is CASSVAVMGGEAFF. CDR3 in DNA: TGTGCCAGCAGCGTAGCTGTGATGGGGGGTGAAGCTTTCTTT.

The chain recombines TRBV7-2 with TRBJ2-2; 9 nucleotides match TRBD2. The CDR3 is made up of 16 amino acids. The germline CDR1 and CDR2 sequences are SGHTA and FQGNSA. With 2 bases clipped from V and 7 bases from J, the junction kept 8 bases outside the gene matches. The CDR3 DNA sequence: TGTGCCAGCAGCTTACAACTAGCGGGCAGGGGCGGGGAGCTGTTTTTT. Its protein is CASSLQLAGRGGELFF. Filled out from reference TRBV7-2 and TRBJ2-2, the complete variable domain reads GAGVSQSPSNKVTEKGKDVELRCDPISGHTALYWYRQSLGQGLEFLIYFQGNSAPDKSGLPSDRFSAERTGGSVSTLTIQRTQQEDSAVYLCASSLQLAGRGGELFFGEGSRLTVL.

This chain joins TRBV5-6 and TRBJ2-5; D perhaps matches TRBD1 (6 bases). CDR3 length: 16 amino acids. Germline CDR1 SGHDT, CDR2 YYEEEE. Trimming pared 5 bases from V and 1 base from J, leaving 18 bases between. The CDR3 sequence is CASRGPGQDFQETQYF. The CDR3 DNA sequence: TGTGCCAGCAGGGGCCCGGGACAAGATTTCCAAGAGACCCAGTACTTC.

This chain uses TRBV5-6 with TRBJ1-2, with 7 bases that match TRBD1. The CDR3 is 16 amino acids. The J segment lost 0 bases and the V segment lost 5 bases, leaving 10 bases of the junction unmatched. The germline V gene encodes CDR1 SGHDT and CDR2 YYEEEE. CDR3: CASRPPPTGPNYGYTF. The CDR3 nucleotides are TGTGCCAGCAGGCCACCCCCGACAGGGCCTAACTATGGCTACACCTTC.

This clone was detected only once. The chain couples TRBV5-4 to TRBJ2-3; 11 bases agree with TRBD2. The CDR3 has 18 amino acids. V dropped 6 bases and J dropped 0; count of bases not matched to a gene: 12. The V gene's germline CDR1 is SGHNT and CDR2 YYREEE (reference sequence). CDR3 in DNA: TGTGCCAGCACCCGACGACTAGCGGGGTATGCTAGCACAGATACGCAGTATTTT. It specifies CASTRRLAGYASTDTQYF.

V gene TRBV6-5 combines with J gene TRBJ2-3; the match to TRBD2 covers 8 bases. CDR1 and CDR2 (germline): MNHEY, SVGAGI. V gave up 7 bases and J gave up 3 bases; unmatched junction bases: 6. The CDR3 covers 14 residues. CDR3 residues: CASTPGGRTDTQYF. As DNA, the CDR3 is TGTGCCAGCACGCCGGGGGGGCGTACAGATACGCAGTATTTT.

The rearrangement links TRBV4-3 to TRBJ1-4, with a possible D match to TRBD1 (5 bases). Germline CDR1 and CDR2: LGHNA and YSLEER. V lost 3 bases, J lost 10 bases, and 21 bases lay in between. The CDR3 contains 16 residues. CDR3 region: CASSHTRDAGGGKLFF. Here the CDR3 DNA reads TGCGCCAGCAGCCATACACGGGACGCCGGGGGAGGAAAACTGTTTTTT.

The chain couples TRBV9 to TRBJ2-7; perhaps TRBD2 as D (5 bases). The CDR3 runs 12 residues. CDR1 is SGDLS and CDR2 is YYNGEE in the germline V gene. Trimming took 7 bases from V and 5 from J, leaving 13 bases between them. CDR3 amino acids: CASSRDFDEQYF. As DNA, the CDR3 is TGTGCCAGCTCGAGGGATTTCGACGAGCAGTACTTC. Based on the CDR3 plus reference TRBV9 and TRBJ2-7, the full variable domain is DSGVTQTPKHLITATGQRVTLRCSPRSGDLSVYWYQQSLDQGLQFLIQYYNGEERAKGNILERFSAQQFPDLHSELNLSSLELGDSALYFCASSRDFDEQYFGPGTRLTVT.

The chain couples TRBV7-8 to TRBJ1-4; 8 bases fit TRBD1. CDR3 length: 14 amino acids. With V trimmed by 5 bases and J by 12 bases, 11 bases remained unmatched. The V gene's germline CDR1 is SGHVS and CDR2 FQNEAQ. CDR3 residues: CASSRQTGALQLFF. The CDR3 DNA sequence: TGTGCCAGCAGCCGACAGACAGGGGCCTTGCAACTGTTTTTT.

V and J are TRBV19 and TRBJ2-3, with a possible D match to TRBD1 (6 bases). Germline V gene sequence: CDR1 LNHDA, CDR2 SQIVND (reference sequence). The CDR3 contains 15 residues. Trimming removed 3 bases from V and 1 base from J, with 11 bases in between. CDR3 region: CASSIGTRGTDTQYF. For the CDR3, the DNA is TGTGCCAGTAGTATCGGGACAAGAGGCACAGATACGCAGTATTTT.

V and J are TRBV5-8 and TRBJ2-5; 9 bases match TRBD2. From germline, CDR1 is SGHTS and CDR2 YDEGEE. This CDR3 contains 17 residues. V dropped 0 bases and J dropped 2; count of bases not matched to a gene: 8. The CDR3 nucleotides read TGTGCCAGCAGCTTGGGGTCGCTAGCGGGGATACAAGAGACCCAGTACTTC. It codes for CASSLGSLAGIQETQYF.

CDR3 DNA: TGTGCCAGCACCGCGACAGGGGAGGGCTACACCTTC. It translates to CASTATGEGYTF. The rearrangement joins TRBV6-1 to TRBJ1-2, with 8 nucleotides matching TRBD1. Germline V gene sequence: CDR1 MNHNS, CDR2 SASEGT. J was trimmed by 8 bases and V by 7 bases; bases with no gene match: 6. CDR3 length: 12 residues.

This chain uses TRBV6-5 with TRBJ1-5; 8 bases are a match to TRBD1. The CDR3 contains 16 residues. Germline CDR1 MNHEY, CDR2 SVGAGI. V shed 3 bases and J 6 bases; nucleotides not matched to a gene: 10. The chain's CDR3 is CASSYGRDRLTQPQHF. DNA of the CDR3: TGTGCCAGCAGTTATGGAAGGGACAGGCTTACTCAGCCCCAGCATTTT.

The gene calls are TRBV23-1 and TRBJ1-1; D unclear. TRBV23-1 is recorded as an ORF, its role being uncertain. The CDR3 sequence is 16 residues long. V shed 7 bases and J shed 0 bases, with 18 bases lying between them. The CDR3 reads CASTLWESPLNTEAFF. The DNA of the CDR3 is TGCGCCAGCACCTTGTGGGAGTCTCCCTTGAACACTGAAGCTTTCTTT.

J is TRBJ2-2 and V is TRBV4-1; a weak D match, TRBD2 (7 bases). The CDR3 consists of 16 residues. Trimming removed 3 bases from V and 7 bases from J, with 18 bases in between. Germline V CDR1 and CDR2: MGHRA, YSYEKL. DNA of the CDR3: TGCGCCAGCAGCCATTCCTGGAGGGGGGGTGACGGGGAGCTGTTTTTT. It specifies CASSHSWRGGDGELFF.

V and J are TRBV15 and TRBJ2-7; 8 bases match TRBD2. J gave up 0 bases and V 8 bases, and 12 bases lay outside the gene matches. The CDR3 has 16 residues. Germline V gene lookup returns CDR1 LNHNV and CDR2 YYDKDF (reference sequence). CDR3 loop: CATRLRGGFGSYEQYF. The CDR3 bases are TGTGCCACCCGCCTTCGGGGGGGTTTTGGCTCCTACGAGCAGTACTTC.